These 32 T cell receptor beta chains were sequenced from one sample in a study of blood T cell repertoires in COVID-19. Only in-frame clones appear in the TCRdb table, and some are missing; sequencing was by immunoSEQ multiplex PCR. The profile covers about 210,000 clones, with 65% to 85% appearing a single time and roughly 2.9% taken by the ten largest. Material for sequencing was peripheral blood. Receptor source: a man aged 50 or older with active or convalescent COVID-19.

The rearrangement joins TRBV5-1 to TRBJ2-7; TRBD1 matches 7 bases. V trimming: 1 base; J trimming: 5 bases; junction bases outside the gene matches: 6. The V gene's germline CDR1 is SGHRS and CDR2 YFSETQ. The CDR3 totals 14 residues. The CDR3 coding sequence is TGCGCCAGCAGCTTGCCTGGGACAGCACACGAGCAGTACTTC. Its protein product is CASSLPGTAHEQYF. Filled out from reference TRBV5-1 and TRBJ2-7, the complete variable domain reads KAGVTQTPRYLIKTRGQQVTLSCSPISGHRSVSWYQQTPGQGLQFLFEYFSETQRNKGNFPGRFSGRQFSNSRSEMNVSTLELGDSALYLCASSLPGTAHEQYFGPGTRLTVT.

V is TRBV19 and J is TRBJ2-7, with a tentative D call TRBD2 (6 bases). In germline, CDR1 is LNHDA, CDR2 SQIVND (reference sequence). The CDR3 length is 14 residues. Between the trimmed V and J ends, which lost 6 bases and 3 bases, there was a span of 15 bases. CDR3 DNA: TGTGCCAGTAGCGACCGGGACTCGCTCTACGAGCAGTACTTC. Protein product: CASSDRDSLYEQYF.

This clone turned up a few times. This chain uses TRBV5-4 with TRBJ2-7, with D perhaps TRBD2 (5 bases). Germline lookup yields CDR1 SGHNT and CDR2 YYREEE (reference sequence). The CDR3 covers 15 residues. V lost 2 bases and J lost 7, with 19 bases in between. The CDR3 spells CASSLAADGLGEQYF. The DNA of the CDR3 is TGTGCCAGCAGCTTAGCGGCAGACGGCTTGGGTGAGCAGTACTTC.

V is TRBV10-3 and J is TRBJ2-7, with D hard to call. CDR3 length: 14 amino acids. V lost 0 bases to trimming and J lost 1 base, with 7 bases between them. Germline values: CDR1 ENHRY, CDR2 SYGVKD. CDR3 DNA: TGTGCCATCAGTGAGTCGACTGATTCCTACGAGCAGTACTTC. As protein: CAISESTDSYEQYF.

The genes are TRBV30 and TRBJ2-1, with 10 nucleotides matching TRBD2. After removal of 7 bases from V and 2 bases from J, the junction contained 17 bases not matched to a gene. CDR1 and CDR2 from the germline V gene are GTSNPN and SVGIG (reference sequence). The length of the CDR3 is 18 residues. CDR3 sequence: CASSSGSEQLVAYNEQFF. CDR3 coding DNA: TGTGCCTCGTCTAGCGGGAGTGAACAGCTCGTGGCCTACAATGAGCAGTTCTTC.

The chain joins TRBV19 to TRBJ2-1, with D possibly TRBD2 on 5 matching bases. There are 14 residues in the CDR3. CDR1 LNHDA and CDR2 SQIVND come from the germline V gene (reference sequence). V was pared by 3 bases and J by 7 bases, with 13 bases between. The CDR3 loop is CASSILGVGNEQFF. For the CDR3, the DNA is TGTGCCAGTAGTATCCTCGGGGTAGGGAATGAGCAGTTCTTC.

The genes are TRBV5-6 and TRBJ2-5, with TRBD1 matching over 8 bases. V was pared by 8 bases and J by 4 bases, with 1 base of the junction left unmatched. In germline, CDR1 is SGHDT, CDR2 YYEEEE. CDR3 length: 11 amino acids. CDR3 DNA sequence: TGTGCCAGTGGACAGGGAGAGACCCAGTACTTC. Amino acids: CASGQGETQYF.

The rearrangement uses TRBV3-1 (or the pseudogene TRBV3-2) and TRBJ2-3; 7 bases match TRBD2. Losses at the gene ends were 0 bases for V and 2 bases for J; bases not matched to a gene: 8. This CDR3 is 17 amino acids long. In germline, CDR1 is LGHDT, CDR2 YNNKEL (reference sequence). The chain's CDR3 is CASSQDDSGYNTDTQYF. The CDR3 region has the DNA TGTGCCAGCAGCCAAGATGATAGCGGGTATAACACAGATACGCAGTATTTT.

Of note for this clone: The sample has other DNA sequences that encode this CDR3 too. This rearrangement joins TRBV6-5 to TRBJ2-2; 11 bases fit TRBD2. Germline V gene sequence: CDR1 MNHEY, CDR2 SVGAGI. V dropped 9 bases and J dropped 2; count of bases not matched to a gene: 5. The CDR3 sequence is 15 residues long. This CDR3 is CASIGLAGNTGELFF. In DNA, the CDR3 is TGTGCCAGTATCGGACTAGCGGGCAACACCGGGGAGCTGTTTTTT.

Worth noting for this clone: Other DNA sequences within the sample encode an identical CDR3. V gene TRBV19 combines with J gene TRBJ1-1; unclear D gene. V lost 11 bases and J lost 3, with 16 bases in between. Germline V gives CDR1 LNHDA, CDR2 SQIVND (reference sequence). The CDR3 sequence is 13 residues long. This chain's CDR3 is CASRTAGDTEAFF. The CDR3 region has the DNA TGTGCCTCTCGCACGGCGGGCGACACTGAAGCTTTCTTT.

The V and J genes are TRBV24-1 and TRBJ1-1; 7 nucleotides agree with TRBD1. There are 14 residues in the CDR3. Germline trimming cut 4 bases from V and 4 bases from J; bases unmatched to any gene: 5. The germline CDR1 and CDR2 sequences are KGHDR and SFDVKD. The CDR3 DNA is TGTGCCACCAGTGACAGGGGGAGTTCCACTGAAGCTTTCTTT. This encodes CATSDRGSSTEAFF.

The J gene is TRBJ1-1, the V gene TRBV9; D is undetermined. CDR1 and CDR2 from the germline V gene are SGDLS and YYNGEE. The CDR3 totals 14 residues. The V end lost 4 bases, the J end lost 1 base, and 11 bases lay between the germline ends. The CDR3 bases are TGTGCCAGCAGCCCTCGCGGATCGAACACTGAAGCTTTCTTT. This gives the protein CASSPRGSNTEAFF.

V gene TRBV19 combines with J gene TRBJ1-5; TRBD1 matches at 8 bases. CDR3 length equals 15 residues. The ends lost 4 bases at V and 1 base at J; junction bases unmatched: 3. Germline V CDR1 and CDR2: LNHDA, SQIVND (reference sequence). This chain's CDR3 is CASSTGQASNQPQHF. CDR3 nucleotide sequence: TGTGCCAGTAGTACGGGACAGGCAAGCAATCAGCCCCAGCATTTT. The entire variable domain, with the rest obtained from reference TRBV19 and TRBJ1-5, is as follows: DGGITQSPKYLFRKEGQNVTLSCEQNLNHDAMYWYRQDPGQGLRLIYYSQIVNDFQKGDIAEGYSVSREKKESFPLTVTSAQKNPTAFYLCASSTGQASNQPQHFGDGTRLSIL.

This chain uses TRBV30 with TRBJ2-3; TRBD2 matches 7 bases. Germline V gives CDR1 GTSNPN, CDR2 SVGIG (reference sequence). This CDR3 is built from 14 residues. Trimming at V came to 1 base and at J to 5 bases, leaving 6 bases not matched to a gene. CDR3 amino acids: CAWSEASGGDTQYF. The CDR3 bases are TGTGCCTGGAGTGAGGCTAGCGGTGGAGATACGCAGTATTTT.

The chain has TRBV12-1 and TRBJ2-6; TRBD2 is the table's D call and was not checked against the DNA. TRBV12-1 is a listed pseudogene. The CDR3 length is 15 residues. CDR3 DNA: TGTGCCAGCAGCTCTTTACTAGCGGGGCCCGTTGATCTGACTTTC. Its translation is CASSSLLAGPVDLTF.

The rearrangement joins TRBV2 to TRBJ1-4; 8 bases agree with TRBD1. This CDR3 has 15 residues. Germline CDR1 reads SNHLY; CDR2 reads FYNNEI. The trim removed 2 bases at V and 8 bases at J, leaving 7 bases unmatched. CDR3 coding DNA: TGTGCCAGCAGTGAATTGGTGACAGGGGACGAAAAACTGTTTTTT. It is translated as CASSELVTGDEKLFF.

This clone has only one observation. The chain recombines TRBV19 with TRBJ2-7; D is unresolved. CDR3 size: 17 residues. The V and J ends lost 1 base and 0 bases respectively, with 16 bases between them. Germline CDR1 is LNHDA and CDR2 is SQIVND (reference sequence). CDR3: CASSIGSPSSFSYEQYF. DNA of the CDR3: TGTGCCAGTAGTATAGGGTCCCCCTCAAGCTTCTCCTACGAGCAGTACTTC. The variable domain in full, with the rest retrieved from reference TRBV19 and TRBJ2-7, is DGGITQSPKYLFRKEGQNVTLSCEQNLNHDAMYWYRQDPGQGLRLIYYSQIVNDFQKGDIAEGYSVSREKKESFPLTVTSAQKNPTAFYLCASSIGSPSSFSYEQYFGPGTRLTVT.

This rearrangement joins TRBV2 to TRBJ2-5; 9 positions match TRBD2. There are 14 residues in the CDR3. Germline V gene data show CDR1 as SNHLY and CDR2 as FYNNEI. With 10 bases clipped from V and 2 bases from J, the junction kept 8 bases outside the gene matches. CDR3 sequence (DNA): TGTGCCACAGGTAGCGGGAGTGGTCAAGAGACCCAGTACTTC. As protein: CATGSGSGQETQYF.

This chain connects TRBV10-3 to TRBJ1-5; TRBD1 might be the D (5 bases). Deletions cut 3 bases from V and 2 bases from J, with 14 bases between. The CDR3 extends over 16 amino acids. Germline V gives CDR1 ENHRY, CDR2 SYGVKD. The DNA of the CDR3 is TGTGCCATCAGTGAACCTTCATGGGGGGGCAATCAGCCCCAGCATTTT. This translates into CAISEPSWGGNQPQHF.

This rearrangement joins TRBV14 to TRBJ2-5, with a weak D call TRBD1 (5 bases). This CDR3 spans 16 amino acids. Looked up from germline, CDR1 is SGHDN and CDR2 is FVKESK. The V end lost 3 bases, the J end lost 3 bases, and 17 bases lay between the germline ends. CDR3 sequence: CASSHPPGLGEETQYF. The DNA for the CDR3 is TGTGCCAGCAGCCACCCCCCAGGCCTAGGGGAAGAGACCCAGTACTTC. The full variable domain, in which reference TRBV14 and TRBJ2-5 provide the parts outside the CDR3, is EAGVTQFPSHSVIEKGQTVTLRCDPISGHDNLYWYRRVMGKEIKFLLHFVKESKQDESGMPNNRFLAERTGGTYSTLKVQPAELEDSGVYFCASSHPPGLGEETQYFGPGTRLLVL.

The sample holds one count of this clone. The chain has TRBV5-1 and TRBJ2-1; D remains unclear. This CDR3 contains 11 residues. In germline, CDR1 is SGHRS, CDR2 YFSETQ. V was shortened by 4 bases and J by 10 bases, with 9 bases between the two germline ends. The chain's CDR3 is CASSDSYEQFF. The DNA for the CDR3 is TGCGCCAGCAGCGACTCCTACGAGCAGTTCTTC.

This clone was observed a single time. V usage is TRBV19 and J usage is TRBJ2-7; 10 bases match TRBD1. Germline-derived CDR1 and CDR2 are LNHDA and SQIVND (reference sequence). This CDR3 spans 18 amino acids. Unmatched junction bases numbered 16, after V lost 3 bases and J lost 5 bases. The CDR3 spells CASSINSIGDRGNHEQYF. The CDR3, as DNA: TGTGCCAGTAGTATCAACAGTATTGGGGACAGGGGAAATCACGAGCAGTACTTC.

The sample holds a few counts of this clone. The CDR3 region is CASSVGGANQPQHF. The CDR3 DNA sequence: TGTGCCAGCAGCGTCGGTGGGGCCAATCAGCCCCAGCATTTT. This chain joins TRBV9 and TRBJ1-5, with a weak D call TRBD1 (5 bases). This CDR3 comprises 14 residues. Germline CDR1 SGDLS, CDR2 YYNGEE. V lost 2 bases to trimming and J lost 3 bases, with 9 bases between them. Variable domain in full (rest from reference TRBV9 and TRBJ1-5): DSGVTQTPKHLITATGQRVTLRCSPRSGDLSVYWYQQSLDQGLQFLIQYYNGEERAKGNILERFSAQQFPDLHSELNLSSLELGDSALYFCASSVGGANQPQHFGDGTRLSIL.

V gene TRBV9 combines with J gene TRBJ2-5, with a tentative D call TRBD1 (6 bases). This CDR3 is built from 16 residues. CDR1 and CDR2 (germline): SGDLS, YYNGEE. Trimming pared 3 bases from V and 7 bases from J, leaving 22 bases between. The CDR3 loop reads CASSAQPTGRVWTQYF. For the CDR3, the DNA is TGTGCCAGCAGCGCCCAACCGACAGGTCGGGTTTGGACCCAGTACTTC.

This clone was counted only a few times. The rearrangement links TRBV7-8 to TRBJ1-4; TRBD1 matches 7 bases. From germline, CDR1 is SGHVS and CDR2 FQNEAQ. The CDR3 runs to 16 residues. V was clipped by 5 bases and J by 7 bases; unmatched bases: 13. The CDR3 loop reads CASSTITGTAGEKLFF. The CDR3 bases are TGTGCCAGCAGCACCATTACCGGGACAGCTGGTGAAAAACTGTTTTTT.

The CDR3: CASSLTGQPHNEQFF. The CDR3 nucleotides are TGTGCCAGCAGCCTTACGGGACAGCCCCACAATGAGCAGTTCTTC. The chain is built from TRBV9 and TRBJ2-1; 7 bases are a match to TRBD1. The V segment lost 4 bases and the J segment 5 bases; nucleotides outside the gene matches: 9. The length of the CDR3 is 15 residues. Germline values: CDR1 SGDLS, CDR2 YYNGEE.

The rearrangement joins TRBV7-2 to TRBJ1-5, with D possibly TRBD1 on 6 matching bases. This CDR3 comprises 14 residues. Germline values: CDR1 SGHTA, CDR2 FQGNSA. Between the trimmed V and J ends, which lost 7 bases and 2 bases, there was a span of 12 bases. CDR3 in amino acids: CASTNRVGNQPQHF. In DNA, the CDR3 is TGTGCCAGCACTAACAGGGTCGGCAATCAGCCCCAGCATTTT.

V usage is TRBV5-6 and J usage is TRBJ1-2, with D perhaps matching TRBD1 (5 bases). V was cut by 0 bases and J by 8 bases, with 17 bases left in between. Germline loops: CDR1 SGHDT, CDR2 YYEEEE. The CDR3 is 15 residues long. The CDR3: CASSLDAWGWRGYTF. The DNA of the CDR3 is TGTGCCAGCAGCTTGGACGCGTGGGGCTGGCGCGGCTACACCTTC.

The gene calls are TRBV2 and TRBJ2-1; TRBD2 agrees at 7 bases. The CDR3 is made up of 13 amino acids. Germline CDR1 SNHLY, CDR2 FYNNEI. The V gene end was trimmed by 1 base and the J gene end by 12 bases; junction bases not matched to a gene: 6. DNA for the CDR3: TGTGCCAGCAGTGAAGGAGAGACTAGCCCGCAGTTCTTC. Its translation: CASSEGETSPQFF.

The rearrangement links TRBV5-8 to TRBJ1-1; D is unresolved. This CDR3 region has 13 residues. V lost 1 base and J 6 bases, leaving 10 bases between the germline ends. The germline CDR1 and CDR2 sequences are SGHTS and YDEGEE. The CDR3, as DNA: TGTGCCAGCAGCTTGTTCGGTGGAGCTGAAGCTTTCTTT. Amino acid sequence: CASSLFGGAEAFF. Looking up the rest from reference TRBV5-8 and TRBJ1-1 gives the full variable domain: EAGVTQSPTHLIKTRGQQATLRCSPISGHTSVYWYQQALGLGLQFLLWYDEGEERNRGNFPPRFSGRQFPNYSSELNVNALELEDSALYLCASSLFGGAEAFFGQGTRLTVV.

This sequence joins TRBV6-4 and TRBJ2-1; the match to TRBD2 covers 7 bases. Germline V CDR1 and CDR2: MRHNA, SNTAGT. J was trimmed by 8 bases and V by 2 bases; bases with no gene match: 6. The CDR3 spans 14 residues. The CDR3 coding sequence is TGTGCCAGCAGTGACCCAGGACTAGGGGATGAGCAGTTCTTC. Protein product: CASSDPGLGDEQFF.

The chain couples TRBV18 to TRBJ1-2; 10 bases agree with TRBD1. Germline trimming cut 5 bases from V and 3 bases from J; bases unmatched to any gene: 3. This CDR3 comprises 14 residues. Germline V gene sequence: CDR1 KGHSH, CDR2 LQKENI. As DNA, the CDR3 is TGTGCCAGCTCAGCCGGGACAGGGGACTATGGCTACACCTTC. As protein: CASSAGTGDYGYTF.